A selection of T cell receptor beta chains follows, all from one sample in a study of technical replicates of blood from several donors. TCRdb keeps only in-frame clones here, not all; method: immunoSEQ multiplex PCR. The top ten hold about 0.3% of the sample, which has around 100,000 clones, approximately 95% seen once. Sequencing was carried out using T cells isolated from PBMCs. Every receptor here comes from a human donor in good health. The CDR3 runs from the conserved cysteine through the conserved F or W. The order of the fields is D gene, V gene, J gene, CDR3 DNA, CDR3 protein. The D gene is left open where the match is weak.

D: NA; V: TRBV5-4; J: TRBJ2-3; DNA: TGTGCCAGCAGCCCTGCGGCCGACAGAGAGGATACGCAGTATTTT; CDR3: CASSPAADREDTQYF
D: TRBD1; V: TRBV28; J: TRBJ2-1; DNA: TGTGCCAGCGCCTGGGACAGGGAAAATGAGCAGTTCTTC; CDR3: CASAWDRENEQFF
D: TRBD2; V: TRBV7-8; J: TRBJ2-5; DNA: TGTGCCAGCAGCTCCCTGGGTAGCGGGCAAGAGACCCAGTACTTC; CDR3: CASSSLGSGQETQYF
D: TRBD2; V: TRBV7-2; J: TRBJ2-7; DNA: TGTGCCAGCAGCTTAGCGCCACGACTAGCGGGGGGCGAGCAGTACTTC; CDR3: CASSLAPRLAGGEQYF
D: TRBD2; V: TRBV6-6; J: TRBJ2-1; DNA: TGTGCCAGCAACCTACTAGCGGGGGGCAATGAGCAGTTCTTC; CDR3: CASNLLAGGNEQFF
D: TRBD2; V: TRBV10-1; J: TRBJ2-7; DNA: TGCGCCAGCAGTCAAGTTAGCGGGCGGACCTACGAGCAGTACTTC; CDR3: CASSQVSGRTYEQYF
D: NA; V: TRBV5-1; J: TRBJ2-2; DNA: TGCGCCAGCAGCTTAACAGGGTTCACCGGGGAGCTGTTTTTT; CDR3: CASSLTGFTGELFF
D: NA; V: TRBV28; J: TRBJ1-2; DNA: TGTGCCAGCAGTTGGGGGGTAGGAGGGGATGGCTACACCTTC; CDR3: CASSWGVGGDGYTF
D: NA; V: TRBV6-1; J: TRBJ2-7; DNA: TGTGCCAGCCAATGGCAGACCTACGAGCAGTACTTC; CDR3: CASQWQTYEQYF
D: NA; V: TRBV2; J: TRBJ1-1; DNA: TGTGCCAGCAGGGACGGGGGGCAGTCTTTCTTT; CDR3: CASRDGGQSFF